This TCR beta chain was sequenced during a study of neurological immune-mediated disorders. Overall study: Of the multiple sclerosis patients, some 35 in total, roughly 30 were relapsing-remitting and 3 were secondary progressive.

V shed 0 bases and J 1 base; nucleotides not matched to a gene: 5. Germline V gene lookup returns CDR1 MNHEY and CDR2 SVGAGI. CDR3 size: 18 residues. In its sample, this clonotype was seen many times. The antigen is unknown. The making of cDNA relied on 5'RACE with 10-nucleotide random UMIs. TCRdb reanalysed the 5' RACE reads using MiXCR and keeps one entry per CDR3 protein. The repertoire has 50,000 or so distinct CDR3 sequences, approximately 3.8% of them found once; the top ten carry 1.5% to 2%. General study results and limits: The most TCR clonal expansion was seen in HTLV-1-associated myelopathy, and the least was seen in multiple sclerosis, which fell below healthy controls. Neither clinical nor MRI features showed any association with the multiple sclerosis repertoire cluster, and the authors stated that larger cohorts are needed.

The sequence was obtained from a man younger than 45 with multiple sclerosis. Material for sequencing was PBMCs. The chain links TRBV6-5 to TRBJ2-2, with 10 bases fitting TRBD2. This CDR3 is CASSYSEVAGGNTGELFF. CDR3 bases: TGTGCCAGCAGTTACTCGGAGGTAGCGGGGGGGAACACCGGGGAGCTGTTTTTT.